This T cell receptor beta chain came from a study of CD8+ T cells in alopecia areata (dated by TCRdb to 2017 to 2018). Looking at the study overall: The treated patients took part in an open-label pilot trial in which moderate-to-severe alopecia areata was treated with oral tofacitinib at 5 to 10 mg twice daily. Scalp clonality was compared among normal scalp (n=4), patchy alopecia areata scalp (n=8), and alopecia totalis/universalis scalp (n=8). In humans, TCRbeta sequencing was performed on scalp tissue and on sorted CD4+ and CD8+ peripheral blood T cells from healthy controls and from patients with patchy or totalis/universalis alopecia areata. Patients stayed on tofacitinib for 6 to 18 months and then had 6 months of follow-up off drug so that delayed response and recurrence could be assessed. RNA was obtained with the PAXgene miRNA kit for fixed scalp, the miRNeasy kit for PBMCs, and the RNeasy kit for mouse skin. TCRbeta CDR3 regions were amplified by immunoSEQ multiplex PCR with 35 Vbeta forward and 13 Jbeta reverse primers. Disease severity in treated patients was measured with the SALT score, which quantifies the percentage of affected scalp surface area. Biopsies were taken from tofacitinib-treated patients at baseline and again at 4 and 24 weeks into treatment, and several of those patients also had a later scalp biopsy. To study T cell clonal expansion in alopecia areata, the researchers applied high-throughput TCRbeta sequencing to both the C3H/HeJ mouse model and human patients. Broader findings and caveats from the paper: Compared with normal scalp, lesional scalp had higher clonality and more expanded CD8+ clones, particularly in alopecia totalis/universalis, a pattern that suggests antigenic drive. Compared with mice, TCR sequences shared between patients were less clear, possibly partly because of HLA diversity across the patient population. During tofacitinib treatment, many expanded lesional clones stuck around in both scalp and blood, and this persistence may partly explain why relapse happens after treatment is stopped. Scalp clonality and the number of expanded CD8+ clones among the top 100 scalp clones were significantly decreased by tofacitinib. Unlike mouse skin, which is dominated by gammadelta T cells, normal human skin has resident alphabeta T cells that are also sequenced, and this complicates analysis of the scalp TCR repertoire. Because the treated cohort was small and included a single nonresponder, larger studies are needed to assess links between baseline CD8+ expansion and response.

Sequences DFQATT (CDR1) and SNEGSKA (CDR2) are obtained from the germline V gene (reference sequence). Inclusive of the bounding cysteine and phenylalanine, the CDR3 is 10 residues long. Only the CDR3 DNA stays, 30 bases, in frame from base 1. Trimming takes 6 bases from V and 5 bases from J, and the germline ends sit 5 bases apart. Libraries were built with the immunoSEQ multiplex PCR assay. RNA was extracted from all samples and reverse transcribed into cDNA, which served as template for TCR sequencing. First-strand cDNA was synthesized with SuperScript III using a 2:1 mix of oligo-dT and random hexamers. A synthetic immune receptor repertoire was used to assess amplification bias, and residual bias was removed computationally. As for the authors' bioinformatics: Raw reads were preprocessed to remove errors, and CDR3 was defined according to IMGT conventions as the region from the conserved cysteine to phenylalanine. Clonality was calculated as 1 minus Shannon entropy normalized by log2 of the number of productive unique TCRs. Scalp TCRbeta sequences were cross-referenced with sorted blood CD4 and CD8 repertoires so that the CD4 or CD8 identity of scalp clones could be inferred. Drawn from immuneACCESS, this table holds only the in-frame rearrangements with V and J called that TCRdb kept. Clones are partly lost; checked studies trace under half to an unresolved V gene and leave the rest unexplained. Clone size and V and J calls were adopted from that table, with D and trimming inferred from the DNA. The sample table holds approximately 120,000 clones, of which around 60% were seen once. Approximately 5.1% of the sample is held by the ten biggest clonotypes.

This specimen's time point label, per the study, means: about 4 weeks on oral tofacitinib. The treatment or condition label, as the study defines it: oral pan-JAK inhibitor, 5-10 mg twice daily. From alopecia areata patients, peripheral blood was collected along with lesional scalp punch biopsies. PBMCs were isolated by density centrifugation and stained for CD3, CD4 and CD8, and CD4+ and CD8+ T cells were sorted on a FACSAria. This clone was observed a few times. Its antigen has not been determined. No base-level quality is on record; no much larger clone is a single base apart. Other nucleotide sequences from this sample produce the same CDR3.

Specimen: CD4+ T cells sorted from blood, collected at week 4, from a patient treated with tofacitinib. The source is a human donor with alopecia areata. Here the chain combines TRBV20-1 and TRBJ2-1; D gene: possibly TRBD2, on 5 matching bases. The CDR3 region: CSARDNEQFF. The sequenced DNA: TGCAGTGCGCGGGACAATGAGCAGTTCTTC.